This T cell receptor (beta chain) was captured by sequencing in a study of T cell responses to AZD1222 COVID-19 vaccine. Study-level findings and limits: Dominant CD4 TCR responses targeted spike regions 160-218 and 743-854. It should be noted that donors were predominantly white British and more often female, and clonal diversity was possibly underestimated.

The CDR3 is 18 residues long. A word on this clone: Its antigen is unidentified.

Libraries were prepared by immunoSEQ multiplex PCR; TCRdb keeps only in-frame clonotypes and omits some of them. Among tens of thousands of clones listed, about nine tenths were seen once. The sample in question was peripheral blood, obtained 28 days after the second AZD1222 dose. This chain connects TRBV7-5 to TRBJ1-5; no DNA check was done on the table's D call, TRBD1. TRBV7-5 is a pseudogene locus. This TCR came from an adult who received the AZD1222 COVID-19 vaccine. The CDR3 sequence: CVRSLAGQSALSNQPQHF. Here the CDR3 DNA reads TGTGTCAGAAGCTTAGCTGGACAGTCTGCTTTAAGCAATCAGCCCCAGCATTTT.